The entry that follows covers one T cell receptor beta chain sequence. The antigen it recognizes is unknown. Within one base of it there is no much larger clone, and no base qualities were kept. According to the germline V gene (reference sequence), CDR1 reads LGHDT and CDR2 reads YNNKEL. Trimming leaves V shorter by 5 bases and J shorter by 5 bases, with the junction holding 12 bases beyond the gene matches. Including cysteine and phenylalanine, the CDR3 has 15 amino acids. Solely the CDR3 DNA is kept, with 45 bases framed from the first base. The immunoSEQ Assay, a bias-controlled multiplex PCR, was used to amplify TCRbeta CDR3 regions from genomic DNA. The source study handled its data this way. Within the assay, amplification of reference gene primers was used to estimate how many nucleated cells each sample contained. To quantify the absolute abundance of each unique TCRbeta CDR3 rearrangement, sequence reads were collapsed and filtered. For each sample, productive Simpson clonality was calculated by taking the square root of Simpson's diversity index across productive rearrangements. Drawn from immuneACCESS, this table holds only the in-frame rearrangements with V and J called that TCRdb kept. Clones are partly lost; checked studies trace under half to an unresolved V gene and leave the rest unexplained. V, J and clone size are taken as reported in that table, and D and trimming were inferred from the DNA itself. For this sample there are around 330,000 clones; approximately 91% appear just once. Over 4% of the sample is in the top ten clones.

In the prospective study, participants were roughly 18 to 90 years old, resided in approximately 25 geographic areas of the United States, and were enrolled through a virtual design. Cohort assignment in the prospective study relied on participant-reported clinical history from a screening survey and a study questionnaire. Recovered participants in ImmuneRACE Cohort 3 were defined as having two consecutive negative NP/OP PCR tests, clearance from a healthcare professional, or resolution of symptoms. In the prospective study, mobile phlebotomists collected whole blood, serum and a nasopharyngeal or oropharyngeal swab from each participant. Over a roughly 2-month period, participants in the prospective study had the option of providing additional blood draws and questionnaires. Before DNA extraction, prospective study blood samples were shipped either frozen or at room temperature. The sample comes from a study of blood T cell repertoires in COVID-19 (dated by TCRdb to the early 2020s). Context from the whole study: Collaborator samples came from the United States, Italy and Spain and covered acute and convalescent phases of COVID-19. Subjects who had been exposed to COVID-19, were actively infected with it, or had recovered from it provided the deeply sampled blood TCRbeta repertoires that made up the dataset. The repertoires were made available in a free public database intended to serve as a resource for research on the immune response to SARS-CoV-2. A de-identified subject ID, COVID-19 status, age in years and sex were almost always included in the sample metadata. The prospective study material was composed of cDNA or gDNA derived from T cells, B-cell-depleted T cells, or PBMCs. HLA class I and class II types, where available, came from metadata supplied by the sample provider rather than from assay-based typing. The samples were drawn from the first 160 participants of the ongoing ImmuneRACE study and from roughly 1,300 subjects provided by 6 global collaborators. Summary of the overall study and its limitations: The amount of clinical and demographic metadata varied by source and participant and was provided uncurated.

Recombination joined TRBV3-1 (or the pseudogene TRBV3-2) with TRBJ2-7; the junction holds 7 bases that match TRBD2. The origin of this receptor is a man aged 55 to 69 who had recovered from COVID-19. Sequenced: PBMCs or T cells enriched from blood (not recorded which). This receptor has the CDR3 CASSLTAGSANEQYF. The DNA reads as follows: TGTGCCAGCAGCTTGACAGCGGGATCGGCAAACGAGCAGTACTTC.